This T cell receptor beta chain was sequenced during a study of T cells in Graves' hyperthyroidism and ophthalmopathy (dated by TCRdb to about 2019). Looking at the study overall: Peripheral blood was collected at initial diagnosis, before any treatment. In addition, the study compared T-cell repertoires in thyroid tissue and in blood from roughly six Graves' hyperthyroidism patients. Following sampling, methimazole starting at 30 mg daily was given to hyperthyroidism patients, and high-dose intravenous methylprednisolone was given to ophthalmopathy patients. To identify distinguishing TCR V-J signatures, a discovery cohort of 100 patients was used, comprising 43 with Graves' ophthalmopathy and 57 with stable Graves' hyperthyroidism. Prospective prediction of ophthalmopathy was tested in an independent validation cohort consisting of some 19 hyperthyroidism patients and around 17 patients who later progressed to ophthalmopathy. The 95 to 100 discovery patients were randomly divided into training and test sets at a 7:3 ratio. The paper reports TCR Vbeta CDR3 sequencing of 135 peripheral blood samples: approximately 43 ophthalmopathy, fewer than 80 hyperthyroidism and around 17 progressor patients. Overall results and qualifications from the work: No statistical method was used to set the sample size in advance, and investigators knew the group allocation. In validation, the model predicted progression to ophthalmopathy a median of around 6.5 months before onset, with about 71% sensitivity and more than 72% specificity. Blood samples also contained most of the expanded thyroid clonotypes (frequency above 0.001), which suggests that blood repertoires may reflect thyroid immune responses. Ophthalmopathy was separated from stable hyperthyroidism by a 13 V-J signature model, with approximately 89% sensitivity and about 81% specificity obtained in cross-validation and 80%/75% obtained in testing.

The cysteine opens and the phenylalanine closes a CDR3 of 14 amino acids. Only the CDR3 portion is preserved as DNA: 42 bases, with reading frame beginning at the first base. CDR1 SNHLY and CDR2 FYNNEI were looked up in the germline V gene. Deletion took 6 bases off V and 2 bases off J, with a span of 13 bases between the germline ends. Of note for this clonotype: Which antigen it targets is not known. No much larger clone exists at a distance of one base, and base qualities are not known.

Hyperthyroidism patients were aged 18 to 65 years and newly diagnosed, with disease duration of less than 2 months. Exclusion was applied to patients with uncontrolled infections, other autoimmune diseases, pregnancy or lactation. Clinical symptoms, serum thyroxine and TRAb, thyroid ultrasound, and orbital computed tomography formed the basis for the diagnoses. Blood from progressor patients was collected at the time of first diagnosis with hyperthyroidism, before any ophthalmopathy symptoms had appeared. Ficoll-Paque density gradient centrifugation was used to isolate PBMCs from about 9.4 ml of fresh peripheral blood. Progressor patients were defined as those initially diagnosed with Graves' hyperthyroidism in whom ophthalmopathy developed during follow-up. Total RNA was extracted with Trizol reagent, and quality was checked on an Agilent 2100 Bioanalyzer. The TCR beta CDR3 regions were amplified from RNA transcripts. The first round of RT-PCR for the TCR CDR3 was performed with the HTBI primer set and the Qiagen OneStep RT-PCR kit. Libraries were constructed in a second round of multiplex PCR, after which size selection and purification were carried out. Libraries were sequenced paired-end with 100 bp reads on an Illumina HiSeq2000. On the authors' methods: SOAPnuke was used to process the raw data, throwing out any read that contained adapters or uncalled bases, had a mean Phred below 15, or lacked an exact constant-primer or identifier match. COPE v1.2.5 was used to merge high-quality paired reads, and clonotypes were defined as unique nucleotide sequences. Clonotypes were aligned to IMGT TRBV, TRBD and TRBJ reference segments using MiTCR v1.1. Only V-J combinations with frequency above 0.0001, covering 99% to 99.2% of repertoires, were analysed. The TCS score was defined as F50 (clonal expansion) divided by E x V (chaos), with BLOSUM62-based TCRdist calculated between CDR3 peptides within each V-J. Welch's t-statistics and random forest reduced 450 to 600 V-J features to 13, which were used in a naive Bayes classifier (R e1071). TCRdb reanalyzed the raw reads on its own, using fastp at Q25 for trimming and MiXCR for clone calling, and kept in-frame beta chains. Each record represents a unique CDR3 protein, reported with the most common genes and DNA among its rows. The V and J calls follow TCRdb's processing rather than the paper's. For this sample there are fewer than 350,000 distinct CDR3 sequences; roughly 15% appear just once. The top ten clones comprise 30% to 35% of the sample.

The rearrangement combines TRBV2 with TRBJ1-1, with the D gene call left open. The origin of this receptor is a woman aged 50 to 60 with Graves' hyperthyroidism that later progressed to Graves' ophthalmopathy. The sequenced sample consisted of blood. The nucleotide sequence is TGTGCCAGCAGGCCAAATACAGACAACACTGAAGCTTTCTTT. Translated, this is CASRPNTDNTEAFF.